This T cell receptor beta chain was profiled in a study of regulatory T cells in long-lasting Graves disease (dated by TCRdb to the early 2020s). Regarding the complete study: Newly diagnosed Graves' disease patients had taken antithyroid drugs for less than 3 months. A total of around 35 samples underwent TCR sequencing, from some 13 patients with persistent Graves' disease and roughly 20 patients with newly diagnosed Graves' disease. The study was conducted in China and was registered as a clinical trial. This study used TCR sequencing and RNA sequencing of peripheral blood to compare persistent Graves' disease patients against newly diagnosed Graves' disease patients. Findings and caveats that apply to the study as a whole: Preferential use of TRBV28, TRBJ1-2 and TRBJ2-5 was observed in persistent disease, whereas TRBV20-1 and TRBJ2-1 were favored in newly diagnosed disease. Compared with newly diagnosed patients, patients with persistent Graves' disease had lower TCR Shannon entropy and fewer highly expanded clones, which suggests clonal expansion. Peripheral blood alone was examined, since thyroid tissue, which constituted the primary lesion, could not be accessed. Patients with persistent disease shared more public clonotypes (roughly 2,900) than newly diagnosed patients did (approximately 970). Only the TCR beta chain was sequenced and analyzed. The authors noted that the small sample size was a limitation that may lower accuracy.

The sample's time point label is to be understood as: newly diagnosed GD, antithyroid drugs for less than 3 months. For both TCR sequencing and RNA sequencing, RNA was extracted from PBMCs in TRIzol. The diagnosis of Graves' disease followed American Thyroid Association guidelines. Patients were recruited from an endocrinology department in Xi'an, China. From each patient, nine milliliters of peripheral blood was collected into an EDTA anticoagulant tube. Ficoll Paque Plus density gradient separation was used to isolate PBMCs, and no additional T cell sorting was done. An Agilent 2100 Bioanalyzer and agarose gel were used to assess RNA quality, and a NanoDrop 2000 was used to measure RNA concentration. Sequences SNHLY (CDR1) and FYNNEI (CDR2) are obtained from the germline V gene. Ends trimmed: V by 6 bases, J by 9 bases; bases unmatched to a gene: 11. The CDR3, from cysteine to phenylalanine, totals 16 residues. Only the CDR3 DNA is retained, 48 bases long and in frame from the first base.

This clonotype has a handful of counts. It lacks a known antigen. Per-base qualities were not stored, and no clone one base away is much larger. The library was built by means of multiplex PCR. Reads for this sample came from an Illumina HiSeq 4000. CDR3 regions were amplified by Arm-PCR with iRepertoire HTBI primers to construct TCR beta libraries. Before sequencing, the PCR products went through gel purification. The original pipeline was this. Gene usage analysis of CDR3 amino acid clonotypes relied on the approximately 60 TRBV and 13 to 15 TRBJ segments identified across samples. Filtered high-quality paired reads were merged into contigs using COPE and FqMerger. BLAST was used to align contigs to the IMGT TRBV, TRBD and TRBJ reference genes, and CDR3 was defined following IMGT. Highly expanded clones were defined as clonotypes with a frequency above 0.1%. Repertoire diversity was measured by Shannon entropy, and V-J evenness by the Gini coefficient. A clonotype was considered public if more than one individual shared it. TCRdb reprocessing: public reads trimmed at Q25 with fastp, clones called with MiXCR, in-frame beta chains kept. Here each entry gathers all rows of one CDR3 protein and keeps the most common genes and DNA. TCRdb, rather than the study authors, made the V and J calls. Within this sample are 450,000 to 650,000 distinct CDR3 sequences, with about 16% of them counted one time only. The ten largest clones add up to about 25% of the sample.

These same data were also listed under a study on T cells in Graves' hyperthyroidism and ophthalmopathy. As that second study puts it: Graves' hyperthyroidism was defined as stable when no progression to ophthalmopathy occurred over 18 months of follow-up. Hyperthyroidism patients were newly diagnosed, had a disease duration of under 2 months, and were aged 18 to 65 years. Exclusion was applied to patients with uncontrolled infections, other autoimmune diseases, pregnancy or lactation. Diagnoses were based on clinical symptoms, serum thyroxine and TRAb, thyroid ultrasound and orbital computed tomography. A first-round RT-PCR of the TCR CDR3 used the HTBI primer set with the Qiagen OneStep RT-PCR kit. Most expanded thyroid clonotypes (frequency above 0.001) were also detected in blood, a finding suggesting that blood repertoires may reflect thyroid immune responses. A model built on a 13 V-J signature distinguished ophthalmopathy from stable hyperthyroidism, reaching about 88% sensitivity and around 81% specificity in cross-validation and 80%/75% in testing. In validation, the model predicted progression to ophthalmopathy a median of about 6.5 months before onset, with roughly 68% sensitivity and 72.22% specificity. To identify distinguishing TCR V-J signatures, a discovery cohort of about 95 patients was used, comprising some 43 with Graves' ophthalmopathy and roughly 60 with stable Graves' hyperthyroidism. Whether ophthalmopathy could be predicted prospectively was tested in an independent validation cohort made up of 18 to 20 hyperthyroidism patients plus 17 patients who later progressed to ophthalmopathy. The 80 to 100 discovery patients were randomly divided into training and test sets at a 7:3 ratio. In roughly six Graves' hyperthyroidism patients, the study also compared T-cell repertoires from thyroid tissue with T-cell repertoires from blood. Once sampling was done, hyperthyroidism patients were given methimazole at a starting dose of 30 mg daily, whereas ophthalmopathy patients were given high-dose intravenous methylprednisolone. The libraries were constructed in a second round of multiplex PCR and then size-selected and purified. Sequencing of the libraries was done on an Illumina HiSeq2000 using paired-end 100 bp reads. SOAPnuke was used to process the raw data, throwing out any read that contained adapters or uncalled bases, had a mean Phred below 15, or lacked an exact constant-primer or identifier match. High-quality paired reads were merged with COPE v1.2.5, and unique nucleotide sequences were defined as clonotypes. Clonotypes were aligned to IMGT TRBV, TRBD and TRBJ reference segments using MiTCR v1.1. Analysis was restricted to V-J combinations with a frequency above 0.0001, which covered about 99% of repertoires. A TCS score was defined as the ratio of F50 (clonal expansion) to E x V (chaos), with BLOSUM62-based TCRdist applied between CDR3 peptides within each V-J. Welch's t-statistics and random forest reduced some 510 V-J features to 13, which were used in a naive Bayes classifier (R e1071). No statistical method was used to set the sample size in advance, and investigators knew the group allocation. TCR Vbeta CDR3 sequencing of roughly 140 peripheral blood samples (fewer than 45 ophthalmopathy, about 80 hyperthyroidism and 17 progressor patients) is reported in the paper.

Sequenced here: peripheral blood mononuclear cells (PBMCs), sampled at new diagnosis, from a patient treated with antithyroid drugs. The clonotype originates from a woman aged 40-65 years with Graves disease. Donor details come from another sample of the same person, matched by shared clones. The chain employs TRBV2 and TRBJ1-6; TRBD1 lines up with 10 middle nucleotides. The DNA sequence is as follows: TGTGCCAGCAGGGACAGGGGGGAAGCGTTACTTTCACCCCTCCACTTT. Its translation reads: CASRDRGEALLSPLHF.